This T cell receptor (beta chain) originates from a study of blood T cell repertoires in COVID-19. V shed 1 base and J shed 0 bases, with 10 bases lying between them. Germline V gene sequence: CDR1 MNHEY, CDR2 SVGAGI. The CDR3 runs to 15 residues. TCRdb's copy holds only in-frame clones and misses some; the assay was immunoSEQ multiplex PCR. The sample shows approximately 260,000 clones, 85% to 90% of them seen only once. This chain links TRBV6-5 with TRBJ2-7, with D possibly being TRBD2 (6 bases). Sequencing was done on a sample of peripheral blood. The sequence was collected from a man aged 18-30 years with active or convalescent COVID-19. The CDR3 here is CASSYFAGSSYEQYF. CDR3 sequence (DNA): TGTGCCAGCAGTTACTTTGCCGGGAGCTCCTACGAGCAGTACTTC.